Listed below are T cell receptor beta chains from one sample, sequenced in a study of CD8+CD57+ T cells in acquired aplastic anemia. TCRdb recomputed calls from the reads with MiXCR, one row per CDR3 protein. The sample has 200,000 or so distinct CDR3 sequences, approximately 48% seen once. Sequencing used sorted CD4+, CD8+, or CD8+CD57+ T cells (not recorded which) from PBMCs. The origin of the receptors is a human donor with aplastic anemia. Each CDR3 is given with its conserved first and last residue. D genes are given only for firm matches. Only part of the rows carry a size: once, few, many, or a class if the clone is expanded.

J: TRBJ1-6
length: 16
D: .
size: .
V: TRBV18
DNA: TGTGCCGGCTCACCATCACCGAGCTCCTATAATTCACCCCTCCACTTT
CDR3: CAGSPSPSSYNSPLHF

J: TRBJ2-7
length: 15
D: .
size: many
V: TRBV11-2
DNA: TGTGCCAGCAGCTTAGTGGCAGGGGCGAGAACCGAGCAGTACTTC
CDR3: CASSLVAGARTEQYF

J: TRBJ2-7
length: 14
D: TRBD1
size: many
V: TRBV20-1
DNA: TGCAGTGCTAGGGGGACAGCGTTGTCCTACGAGCAGTACTTC
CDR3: CSARGTALSYEQYF

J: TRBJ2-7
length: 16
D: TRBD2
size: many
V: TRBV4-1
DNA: TGCGCCAGCAGCCATTTCCCGGGACTAGCGGGAAACGAGCAGTACTTC
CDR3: CASSHFPGLAGNEQYF

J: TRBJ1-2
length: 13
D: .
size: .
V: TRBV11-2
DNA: TGTGCCAGCAGCATACAGAATAACTATGGCTACACCTTC
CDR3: CASSIQNNYGYTF

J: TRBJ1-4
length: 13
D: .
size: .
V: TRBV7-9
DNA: TGTGCCAGCAGCTCTGGCGGTTATGAAAAACTGTTTTTT
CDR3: CASSSGGYEKLFF

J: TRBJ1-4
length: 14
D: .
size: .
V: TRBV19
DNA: TGTGCCAGTAGTCAGGGTTCAACTAATGAAAAACTGTTTTTT
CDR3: CASSQGSTNEKLFF

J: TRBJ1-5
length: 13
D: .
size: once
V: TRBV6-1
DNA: TGTGCCGGCGCAGGGCGAGGCAATCAGCCCCAGCATTTT
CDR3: CAGAGRGNQPQHF

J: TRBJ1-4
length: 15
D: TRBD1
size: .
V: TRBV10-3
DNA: TGTGCCATCAGTGACCCAGGACAGGCAAATGAAAAACTGTTTTTT
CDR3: CAISDPGQANEKLFF

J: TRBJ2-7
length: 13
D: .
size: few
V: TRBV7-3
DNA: TGTGCCAGCAGTCCATCCCCAGGGTACGAGCAGTACTTC
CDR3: CASSPSPGYEQYF

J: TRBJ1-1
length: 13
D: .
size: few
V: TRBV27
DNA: TGTGCCAGCAGTTTAAACAGGGATACTGAAGCTTTCTTT
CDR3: CASSLNRDTEAFF

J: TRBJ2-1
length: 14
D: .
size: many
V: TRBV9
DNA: TGTGCCAGCAGCCGAGGGTCCTTAGGTAATGAGCAGTTCTTC
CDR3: CASSRGSLGNEQFF

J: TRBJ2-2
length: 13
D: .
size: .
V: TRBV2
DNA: TGTGCCAGCAGTCGAAGGGGTACCGGGGAGCTGTTTTTT
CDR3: CASSRRGTGELFF

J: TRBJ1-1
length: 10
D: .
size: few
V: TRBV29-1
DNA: TGCAGCGCGCGGAACACTGAAGCTTTCTTT
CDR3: CSARNTEAFF

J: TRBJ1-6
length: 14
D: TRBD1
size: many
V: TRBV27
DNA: TGTGCCAGCATGCCGGACAGGGGGTTGTCACCCCTCCACTTT
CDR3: CASMPDRGLSPLHF

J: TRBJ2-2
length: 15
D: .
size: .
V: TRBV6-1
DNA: TGTGCCAGCAGTCCTCAGGACGCGAACACCGGGGAGCTGTTTTTT
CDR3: CASSPQDANTGELFF

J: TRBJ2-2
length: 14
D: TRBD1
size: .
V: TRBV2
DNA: TGTGCCAGCATGACAGGGGCGAACACCGGGGAGCTGTTTTTT
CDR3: CASMTGANTGELFF

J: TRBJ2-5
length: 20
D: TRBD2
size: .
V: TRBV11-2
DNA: TGTGCCAGCAGCCCCTGCAGTGCTATGCGGCTAGCGGGAGGCGCAAAGACCCAGTACTTC
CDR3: CASSPCSAMRLAGGAKTQYF

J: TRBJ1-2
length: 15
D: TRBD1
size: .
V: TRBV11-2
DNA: TGTGCCAGCAGCTTAGACGCCGGGACAGTCTATGGCTACACCTTC
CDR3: CASSLDAGTVYGYTF

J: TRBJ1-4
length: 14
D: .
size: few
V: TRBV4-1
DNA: TGCGCCAGCAGTGCGGGACACCAGGGGGAAAAACTGTTTTTT
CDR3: CASSAGHQGEKLFF

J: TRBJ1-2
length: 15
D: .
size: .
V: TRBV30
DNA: TGTGCCTGGAGTCCAAGGGGGGCCCCTAACTATGGCTACACCTTC
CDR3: CAWSPRGAPNYGYTF

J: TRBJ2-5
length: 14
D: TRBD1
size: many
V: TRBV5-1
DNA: TGCGCCACCCCGGGACAGGGCCGTTTTGAGACCCAGTACTTC
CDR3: CATPGQGRFETQYF

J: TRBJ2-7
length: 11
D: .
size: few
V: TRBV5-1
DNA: TGCGCCAGCAGCTTGGGTCTGGAAAGGGACTTC
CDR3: CASSLGLERDF

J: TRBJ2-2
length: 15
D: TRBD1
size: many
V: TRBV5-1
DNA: TGCGCCAGCAGCTCGGGACAGGCGCACACCGGGGAGCTGTTTTTT
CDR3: CASSSGQAHTGELFF

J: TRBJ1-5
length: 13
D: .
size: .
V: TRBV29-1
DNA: TGCAGCGTTGCCGTAAGGGACAATCAGCCCCAGCATTTT
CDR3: CSVAVRDNQPQHF

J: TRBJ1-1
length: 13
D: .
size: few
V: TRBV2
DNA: TGTGCCAGCAAGGACGGTCCCGACACTGAAGCTTTCTTT
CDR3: CASKDGPDTEAFF

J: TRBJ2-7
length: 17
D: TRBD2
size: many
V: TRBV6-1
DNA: TGTGCCAGCAGTGAAAGCCTAGCGGGAACATCCCAGGGGGAGCAGTACTTC
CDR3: CASSESLAGTSQGEQYF

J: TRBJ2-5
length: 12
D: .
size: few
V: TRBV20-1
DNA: TGCAGTGCTGGACTAACGGGAGAGACCCAGTACTTC
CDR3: CSAGLTGETQYF

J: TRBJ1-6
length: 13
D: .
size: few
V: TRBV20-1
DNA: TGCAGTGCCACGACAGGACAGAATTCACCCCTCCACTTT
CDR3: CSATTGQNSPLHF

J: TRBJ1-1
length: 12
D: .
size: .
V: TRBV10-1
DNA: TGCGCCAGCACCTCCCGATCGGGTGAAGCTTTCTTT
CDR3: CASTSRSGEAFF

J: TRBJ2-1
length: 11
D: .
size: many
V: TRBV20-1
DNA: TGCAGTGCTAGAAGGTTAAATGAGCAGTTCTTC
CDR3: CSARRLNEQFF

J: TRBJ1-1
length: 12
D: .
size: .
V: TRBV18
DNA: TGTGCCAGCTCACCTCGGCTCTCTGAAGCTTTCTTT
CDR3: CASSPRLSEAFF

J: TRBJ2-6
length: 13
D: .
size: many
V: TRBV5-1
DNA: TGCGCCAGCAGCTTTTCCGGGGCCAACGTCCTGACTTTC
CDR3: CASSFSGANVLTF

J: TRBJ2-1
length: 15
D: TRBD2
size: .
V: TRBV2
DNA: TGTGCCAGCAGGGGCGAAGCGGGAGCCGTTAATGAGCAGTTCTTC
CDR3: CASRGEAGAVNEQFF

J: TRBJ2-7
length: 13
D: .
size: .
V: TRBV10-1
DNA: TGCGCCAGCAGTGCCAGTACAACCTACGAGCAGTACTTC
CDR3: CASSASTTYEQYF

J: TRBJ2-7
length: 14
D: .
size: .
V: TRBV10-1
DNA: TGCGCCAGCAGTGAGCAAGCCGACGGCTACGAGCAGTACTTC
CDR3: CASSEQADGYEQYF

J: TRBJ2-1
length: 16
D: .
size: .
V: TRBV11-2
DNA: TGTGCCAGCAGCCCAGGGGGGGGCGGGAACTACAATGAGCAGTTCTTC
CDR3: CASSPGGGGNYNEQFF

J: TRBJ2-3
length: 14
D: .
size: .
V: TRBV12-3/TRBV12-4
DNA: TGTGCCACCAGTGATTGGGGGCGAGGAGATACGCAGTATTTT
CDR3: CATSDWGRGDTQYF

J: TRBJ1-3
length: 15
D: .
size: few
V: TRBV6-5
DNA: TGTGCCAGCAGTTACTCGAGAACGGCCGGAAGCACCATATATTTT
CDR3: CASSYSRTAGSTIYF

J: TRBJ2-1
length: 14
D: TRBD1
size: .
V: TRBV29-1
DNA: TGCAGCGCTACCGGGACAGGGTCCCCCAATGAGCAGTTCTTC
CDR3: CSATGTGSPNEQFF

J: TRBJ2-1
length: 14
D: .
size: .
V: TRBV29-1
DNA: TGCAGCGTGGGTGGCAGGGAGTTAGACAATGAGCAGTTCTTC
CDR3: CSVGGRELDNEQFF

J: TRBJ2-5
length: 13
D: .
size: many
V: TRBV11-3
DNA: TGTGCCAGCGCGGGGGCGAGTCAAGAGACCCAGTACTTC
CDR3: CASAGASQETQYF